Each of the 7 T cell receptor beta chains below was sequenced from the same sample in a study of shared clonotypes between healthy human individuals (dated by TCRdb to 2018 to 2021). To prepare the library, the immunoSEQ multiplex PCR assay was applied. TCRdb took over this immuneACCESS table, retaining in-frame rearrangements with V and J assigned. Such tables are incomplete; in checked studies, under half of the missing clones stem from an unresolved V gene, and the remainder is unexplained. For this sample the table gives roughly 500,000 clones, of which 90% to 97% were detected only once. About 0.064% of the sample belongs to the ten largest clones. Sequencing used naive CD4+ T cells sorted from blood. Interpreted using the paper, the cell subset or site label stands for: CD45RA+ positively selected. These receptors originate from a woman aged 30 to 39 in good health.

V gene TRBV5-6 combines with J gene TRBJ1-2; 9 nucleotides line up with TRBD1. Trimming removed 2 bases from V and 2 bases from J; junction bases left unmatched: 1. CDR1 SGHDT and CDR2 YYEEEE come from the germline V gene. The CDR3 consists of 14 residues. The DNA for the CDR3 is TGTGCCAGCAGCTTCGACAGGGGGAACTATGGCTACACCTTC. It codes for CASSFDRGNYGYTF.

This clone was seen a handful of times. The chain recombines TRBV7-2 with TRBJ1-1, with D maybe TRBD1 (6 bases). The germline gives CDR1 SGHTA, CDR2 FQGNSA. V lost 0 bases and J 4 bases, leaving 9 bases between the germline ends. The CDR3 has 14 residues. CDR3 sequence: CASSLATGSTEAFF. The CDR3 DNA reads as TGTGCCAGCAGCTTAGCTACAGGGAGCACTGAAGCTTTCTTT.

V gene TRBV2 combines with J gene TRBJ2-7; no clear D. The CDR3 runs 14 residues. The germline CDR1 and CDR2 sequences are SNHLY and FYNNEI. The V end lost 4 bases, the J end lost 1 base, and 11 bases lay between the germline ends. The CDR3 region has the DNA TGTGCCAGCAGTGGCACGTATCTATCCTACGAGCAGTACTTC. Its translation is CASSGTYLSYEQYF.

This rearrangement joins TRBV10-3 to TRBJ2-5; TRBD2 aligns across 8 bases. The V gene end was trimmed by 6 bases and the J gene end by 3 bases; junction bases not matched to a gene: 9. Germline CDR1 and CDR2: ENHRY and SYGVKD. The CDR3 is 15 amino acids. CDR3 residues: CAIRAQLADKETQYF. The CDR3 DNA is TGTGCCATCAGAGCACAACTAGCGGACAAAGAGACCCAGTACTTC.

As for this clone: Other nucleotide sequences from this sample produce the same CDR3. This rearrangement joins TRBV29-1 to TRBJ1-1, with 8 nucleotides matching TRBD1. From germline, CDR1 is SQVTM and CDR2 ANQGSEA. Losses at the gene ends were 5 bases for V and 4 bases for J; bases not matched to a gene: 0. The CDR3 length is 11 residues. The CDR3 DNA reads as TGCAGCGTTCAGGGGGCCACTGAAGCTTTCTTT. It translates to CSVQGATEAFF. The entire variable domain, with the rest obtained from reference TRBV29-1 and TRBJ1-1, is as follows: SAVISQKPSRDICQRGTSLTIQCQVDSQVTMMFWYRQQPGQSLTLIATANQGSEATYESGFVIDKFPISRPNLTFSTLTVSNMSPEDSSIYLCSVQGATEAFFGQGTRLTVV.

V and J are TRBV5-1 and TRBJ2-1; D unclear. Trimming took off 0 bases at V and 7 bases at J, with 20 bases between the two ends. CDR3 size: 17 residues. Per germline, CDR1 SGHRS and CDR2 YFSETQ. The CDR3 is CASSLGQGSLYQNEQFF. The CDR3 bases are TGCGCCAGCAGCTTGGGGCAAGGTTCCCTTTATCAGAATGAGCAGTTCTTC. Drawing the rest from reference TRBV5-1 and TRBJ2-1, the complete variable domain is KAGVTQTPRYLIKTRGQQVTLSCSPISGHRSVSWYQQTPGQGLQFLFEYFSETQRNKGNFPGRFSGRQFSNSRSEMNVSTLELGDSALYLCASSLGQGSLYQNEQFFGPGTRLTVL.

The chain carries TRBV7-2 and TRBJ2-5, with unresolved D. The length of the CDR3 is 12 residues. Between the trimmed V and J ends, which lost 5 bases and 0 bases, there was a span of 4 bases. CDR1 SGHTA and CDR2 FQGNSA come from the germline V gene. For the CDR3, the DNA is TGTGCCAGCAGCGTTTACCAAGAGACCCAGTACTTC. As protein: CASSVYQETQYF.